These 32 T cell receptor beta chains were all obtained from the same sample, sequenced in a study of CD8+ T cells in alopecia areata. RNA extraction and reverse transcription yielded cDNA as sequencing template. The method was immunoSEQ multiplex PCR; TCRdb's version includes in-frame clones alone and lacks a portion of them. This sample has roughly 250,000 clones; around 67% occur once, and the top ten carry around 1.2%. Material: CD4+ T cells sorted from blood, obtained at week 0. These receptors were obtained from a human donor with alopecia areata.

This clone turned up a few times. The rearrangement links TRBV7-6 to TRBJ1-6; the D is unclear. The CDR3 has 12 amino acids. V lost 3 bases to trimming and J lost 4 bases, with 1 base between them. Germline CDR1 is SGHVS and CDR2 is FNYEAQ. CDR3 loop: CASSFYNSPLHF. In DNA form, the CDR3 reads TGTGCCAGCAGCTTTTATAATTCACCCCTCCACTTT.

The chain couples TRBV27 to TRBJ2-3; possibly TRBD1 for D (5 bases). Germline CDR1 and CDR2: MNHEY and SMNVEV (reference sequence). V dropped 5 bases and J dropped 0 bases, with 15 bases sitting between them. The CDR3 length is 16 residues. The DNA of the CDR3 is TGTGCCAGCAGTCCCTTGGGGCGGCTTAGCACAGATACGCAGTATTTT. It codes for CASSPLGRLSTDTQYF.

V and J are TRBV7-9 and TRBJ1-2; TRBD1 matches 11 bases. The germline gives CDR1 SEHNR, CDR2 FQNEAQ (reference sequence). The CDR3 is made up of 14 amino acids. Trimming cost V 5 bases and J 4 bases; bases outside gene matches: 3. The CDR3: CASSPGTGGYGYTF. The CDR3 bases are TGTGCCAGCAGCCCGGGGACAGGGGGCTATGGCTACACCTTC.

V gene TRBV7-9 combines with J gene TRBJ2-3; D remains unclear. The CDR3 has 12 residues. Germline CDR1 reads SEHNR; CDR2 reads FQNEAQ (reference sequence). Between the trimmed V and J ends, which lost 4 bases and 3 bases, there was a span of 5 bases. CDR3 coding DNA: TGTGCCAGCAGCTCGGAGACAGATACGCAGTATTTT. It yields the protein CASSSETDTQYF.

The chain links TRBV23-1 to TRBJ1-2; TRBD1 might be the D (5 bases). TRBV23-1 is assigned to the ORF class and has an uncertain function. This CDR3 is built from 14 residues. The V end was cut by 9 bases, the J end by 4 bases, with 18 bases between. CDR3 nucleotides: TGCGCCAGGACAGTCCGGCAGTTCCCCTATGGCTACACCTTC. It codes for CARTVRQFPYGYTF.

The chain employs TRBV7-3 and TRBJ1-3; no reliable D call. Trimming left V 5 bases short and J 0 bases short, with 5 bases between. CDR3 length: 13 residues. Germline loops: CDR1 SGHTA, CDR2 FQGTGA. CDR3 region: CASSIDSGNTIYF. DNA of the CDR3: TGTGCCAGCAGCATCGACTCTGGAAACACCATATATTTT.

The chain is built from TRBV7-8 and TRBJ1-6; possibly TRBD1 for D (6 bases). CDR3 size: 17 residues. Looked up from germline, CDR1 is SGHVS and CDR2 is FQNEAQ. V lost 2 bases to trimming and J lost 3 bases, with 14 bases between them. CDR3: CASSLLSGRGYNSPLHF. CDR3 sequence (DNA): TGTGCCAGCAGCTTACTCTCAGGCAGGGGCTATAATTCACCCCTCCACTTT.

The chain has TRBV5-1 and TRBJ1-3; D might be TRBD1 (5 bases). The germline CDR1 and CDR2 sequences are SGHRS and YFSETQ. The CDR3 is 13 amino acids. V gave up 4 bases and J gave up 4 bases, with 9 bases separating them. Here the CDR3 reads CASSRDPGNTIYF. The DNA of the CDR3 is TGCGCCAGCAGCCGGGACCCAGGAAACACCATATATTTT.

This clone turned up a few times. This sequence joins TRBV4-1 and TRBJ2-7, with D hard to call. Germline lookup yields CDR1 MGHRA and CDR2 YSYEKL. Between the trimmed V and J ends, which lost 1 base and 1 base, there was a span of 11 bases. The CDR3 is 15 amino acids. The CDR3 DNA reads TGCGCCAGCAGCCAAGGCGTAACCCGTTCCTACGAGCAGTACTTC. It yields the protein CASSQGVTRSYEQYF.

This clone was seen only a few times. The sample contains more than one DNA sequence encoding this CDR3. The V and J genes are TRBV7-2 and TRBJ1-5; D not certain. Germline lookup yields CDR1 SGHTA and CDR2 FQGNSA. V was trimmed by 2 bases and J by 4 bases, leaving 6 bases between them. This CDR3 comprises 13 residues. The CDR3 spells CASSLIDNQPQHF. As DNA, the CDR3 is TGTGCCAGCAGCTTAATAGATAATCAGCCCCAGCATTTT.

V gene TRBV11-2 combines with J gene TRBJ2-3, with D tentatively TRBD1 (7 bases). CDR1 is SGHAT and CDR2 is FQNNGV in the germline V gene. V was trimmed by 1 base and J by 0 bases, leaving 11 bases between them. CDR3 length: 16 amino acids. CDR3 nucleotides: TGTGCCAGCAGCTTAGCCAGGGGGGTTAGCACAGATACGCAGTATTTT. Encoded protein: CASSLARGVSTDTQYF.

This chain links TRBV30 with TRBJ2-1, with TRBD1 identical over 12 bases. This CDR3 is built from 17 residues. V was pared by 0 bases and J by 7 bases, with 10 bases of the junction left unmatched. The germline gives CDR1 GTSNPN, CDR2 SVGIG (reference sequence). CDR3 amino acids: CAWSVEVGTGGENEQFF. The CDR3, as DNA: TGTGCCTGGAGTGTTGAGGTTGGGACAGGGGGCGAGAATGAGCAGTTCTTC.

This clone was picked up a small number of times. The V gene is TRBV7-9, the J gene TRBJ2-1; D is possibly TRBD2 (7 bases). Per germline, CDR1 SEHNR and CDR2 FQNEAQ (reference sequence). This CDR3 contains 15 residues. V was pared by 4 bases and J by 7 bases, with 17 bases between. CDR3 coding DNA: TGTGCCAGCAGCTCGTACGCGGGGGCGATTAATGAGCAGTTCTTC. Translating gives CASSSYAGAINEQFF.

This clone was seen only a few times. This sequence joins TRBV7-3 and TRBJ1-1, with D tentatively TRBD1 (6 bases). The CDR3 loop spans 14 amino acids. Germline assignment: CDR1 SGHTA and CDR2 FQGTGA. Trimming took 2 bases from V and 2 from J, leaving 9 bases between them. The CDR3 sequence is CASSLGGINTEAFF. CDR3 nucleotides: TGTGCCAGCAGCTTAGGGGGCATAAACACTGAAGCTTTCTTT.

As regards this clone: At one boundary the junction diverges from the germline segment, which might be a read error. The V gene is TRBV7-7, the J gene TRBJ2-3; no reliable D call. This CDR3 has 14 amino acids. Germline V CDR1 and CDR2: SSHAT, FNYEAQ (reference sequence). Here the CDR3 DNA reads TGTGCTAGCAGCCTCGGCGGCGGAGAAGTGACGCAGTATTTT. Amino acids: CASSLGGGEVTQYF.

The chain links TRBV14 to TRBJ1-6, with D unclear. CDR1 is SGHDN and CDR2 is FVKESK in the germline V gene. CDR3 length: 14 amino acids. V was shortened by 1 base and J by 12 bases, with 13 bases between the two germline ends. Here the CDR3 reads CASSQANFLGPLHF. The CDR3 coding sequence is TGTGCCAGCAGCCAAGCTAACTTCTTAGGACCCCTCCACTTT. The complete variable domain, with remaining parts taken from reference TRBV14 and TRBJ1-6, reads EAGVTQFPSHSVIEKGQTVTLRCDPISGHDNLYWYRRVMGKEIKFLLHFVKESKQDESGMPNNRFLAERTGGTYSTLKVQPAELEDSGVYFCASSQANFLGPLHFGNGTRLTVT.

The V call is TRBV29-1, the J call TRBJ2-3; D gene unclear. Germline CDR1 reads SQVTM; CDR2 reads ANQGSEA. The CDR3 totals 14 residues. Trimming removed 4 bases at V and 2 bases at J, with 13 bases between. CDR3 in amino acids: CSVGALLLTDTQYF. CDR3 DNA: TGCAGCGTTGGGGCTCTCCTCCTCACAGATACGCAGTATTTT.

This chain links TRBV11-2 with TRBJ1-1; D call uncertain. The CDR3 has 12 residues. The ends were cut back, 4 bases at V and 11 bases at J, with 14 bases in the middle. Germline lookup yields CDR1 SGHAT and CDR2 FQNNGV. In nucleotides, the CDR3 is TGTGCCAGCAGCTCGAGCAGGAGTAGGGCTTTCTTT. Amino acids: CASSSSRSRAFF.

The rearrangement joins TRBV9 to TRBJ2-2; D possibly matches TRBD1 or TRBD2 (6 bases each). The V and J ends lost 0 bases and 5 bases respectively, with 14 bases between them. The germline V gene encodes CDR1 SGDLS and CDR2 YYNGEE. This CDR3 comprises 16 residues. The CDR3: CASSVDGGRETGELFF. The CDR3 coding sequence is TGTGCCAGCAGCGTAGATGGGGGGCGCGAAACCGGGGAGCTGTTTTTT.

The rearrangement joins TRBV18 to TRBJ1-2, with D possibly matching TRBD1 (5 bases). This CDR3 is built from 15 residues. V gave up 6 bases and J gave up 7 bases, with 21 bases separating them. Germline V CDR1 and CDR2: KGHSH, LQKENI. This chain's CDR3 is CASSPEDGTAFGYTF. The DNA of the CDR3 is TGTGCCAGCTCGCCGGAGGATGGGACGGCCTTTGGCTACACCTTC.

This clone was observed a few times. The chain links TRBV30 to TRBJ2-7, with 7 bases that match TRBD2. Germline CDR1 GTSNPN, CDR2 SVGIG (reference sequence). The CDR3 spans 16 residues. Trimming removed 0 bases from V and 3 bases from J; junction bases left unmatched: 11. CDR3 residues: CAWSVGGSRRYYEQYF. In DNA form, the CDR3 reads TGTGCCTGGAGTGTGGGGGGGAGTAGGCGCTACTACGAGCAGTACTTC.

V and J are TRBV29-1 and TRBJ2-3; 9 bases are shared with TRBD2. CDR1 and CDR2 from the germline V gene are SQVTM and ANQGSEA. V was clipped by 8 bases and J by 6 bases; unmatched bases: 15. CDR3 size: 15 residues. Written as DNA, the CDR3 is TGCAGCACAATCCCAAGCAGCGGGGGGCCTGATACGCAGTATTTT. This codes for CSTIPSSGGPDTQYF.

This clone was observed a few times. The gene calls are TRBV19 and TRBJ1-6; possible D gene TRBD1, 6 bases. The germline V gene encodes CDR1 LNHDA and CDR2 SQIVND (reference sequence). V shed 3 bases and J shed 7 bases, with 10 bases lying between them. CDR3 length equals 14 residues. The DNA of the CDR3 is TGTGCCAGTAGTATTGGACAGTCCAATTCACCCCTCCACTTT. This encodes CASSIGQSNSPLHF.

The chain recombines TRBV30 with TRBJ1-2, with a weak D call TRBD1 (5 bases). This CDR3 has 11 amino acids. V was cut by 4 bases and J by 7 bases, with 10 bases left in between. Germline values: CDR1 GTSNPN, CDR2 SVGIG (reference sequence). For the CDR3, the DNA is TGTGCCTGGACCCAGGGTGGTGGCTACACCTTC. This encodes CAWTQGGGYTF. Complete variable domain (other parts from reference TRBV30 and TRBJ1-2): SQTIHQWPATLVQPVGSPLSLECTVEGTSNPNLYWYRQAAGRGLQLLFYSVGIGQISSEVPQNLSASRPQDRQFILSSKKLLLSDSGFYLCAWTQGGGYTFGSGTRLTVV.

This clone was found a few times. CDR3 amino acids: CASSEWSGEQFF. CDR3 nucleotide sequence: TGTGCCAGCAGTGAGTGGAGCGGTGAGCAGTTCTTC. This chain links TRBV2 with TRBJ2-1; the D gene is possibly TRBD2 (5 bases). Germline values: CDR1 SNHLY, CDR2 FYNNEI. CDR3 length equals 12 residues. Trimming pared 3 bases from V and 9 bases from J, leaving 9 bases between. The complete variable domain, with remaining parts taken from reference TRBV2 and TRBJ2-1, reads EPEVTQTPSHQVTQMGQEVILRCVPISNHLYFYWYRQILGQKVEFLVSFYNNEISEKSEIFDDQFSVERPDGSNFTLKIRSTKLEDSAMYFCASSEWSGEQFFGPGTRLTVL.

The chain is built from TRBV29-1 and TRBJ1-6, with D hard to call. This CDR3 contains 13 residues. Germline CDR1 is SQVTM and CDR2 is ANQGSEA. The ends were cut back, 6 bases at V and 8 bases at J, with 14 bases in the middle. Here the CDR3 DNA reads TGCAGCGTGAGGGTTGGCGCCGATTCACCCCTCCACTTT. Its translation is CSVRVGADSPLHF.

The rearrangement links TRBV10-2 to TRBJ2-5; D tentatively fits TRBD1 or TRBD2 (6 bases each). V was clipped by 2 bases and J by 4 bases, with 8 bases between them. The germline gives CDR1 WSHSY, CDR2 SAAADI. The CDR3 extends over 13 amino acids. For the CDR3, the DNA is TGCGCCAGCAGTGAGCGGGGGCGAGAGACCCAGTACTTC. Translating gives CASSERGRETQYF.

The gene calls are TRBV13 and TRBJ2-3; perhaps TRBD1 as D (5 bases). This CDR3 region has 10 residues. The germline V gene has CDR1 PRHDT and CDR2 FYEKMQ (reference sequence). V was shortened by 9 bases and J by 9 bases, with 10 bases between the two germline ends. The CDR3 region has the DNA TGTGCCAGTCGGAAGGGGACGCAGTATTTT. It encodes CASRKGTQYF.

The V call is TRBV30, the J call TRBJ2-7; either TRBD1 or TRBD2 may fit D (5 bases each). This CDR3 spans 12 amino acids. Germline V CDR1 and CDR2: GTSNPN, SVGIG (reference sequence). Trimming took off 7 bases at V and 3 bases at J, with 13 bases between the two ends. In nucleotides, the CDR3 is TGTGCCTCCTCTTTTGGGGGCTACGAGCAGTACTTC. It yields the protein CASSFGGYEQYF.

The CDR3 here is CSVTRGETQYF. CDR3 sequence (DNA): TGCAGCGTGACCAGGGGAGAGACCCAGTACTTC. The rearrangement joins TRBV29-1 to TRBJ2-5; tentative D call: TRBD1 (6 bases). This CDR3 is built from 11 residues. Trimming pared 6 bases from V and 4 bases from J, leaving 9 bases between. CDR1 is SQVTM and CDR2 is ANQGSEA in the germline V gene.

The V call is TRBV9, the J call TRBJ2-4; tentatively, D is TRBD1 (6 bases). This CDR3 is built from 13 residues. V lost 0 bases, J lost 7 bases, and 8 bases lay in between. Germline values: CDR1 SGDLS, CDR2 YYNGEE. The CDR3 DNA is TGTGCCAGCAGCGTAGAACAGGGCAACATTCAGTACTTC. Translated, it gives CASSVEQGNIQYF.

CDR3 amino acids: CSVILDTSPYGYTF. The CDR3 bases are TGCAGCGTTATCCTGGACACCTCGCCCTATGGCTACACCTTC. The J gene is TRBJ1-2, the V gene TRBV29-1, with D tentatively TRBD1 (5 bases). Germline V lookup: CDR1 SQVTM, CDR2 ANQGSEA. The CDR3 totals 14 residues. V was pared by 5 bases and J by 4 bases, with 17 bases between. Variable domain in full (rest from reference TRBV29-1 and TRBJ1-2): SAVISQKPSRDICQRGTSLTIQCQVDSQVTMMFWYRQQPGQSLTLIATANQGSEATYESGFVIDKFPISRPNLTFSTLTVSNMSPEDSSIYLCSVILDTSPYGYTFGSGTRLTVV.